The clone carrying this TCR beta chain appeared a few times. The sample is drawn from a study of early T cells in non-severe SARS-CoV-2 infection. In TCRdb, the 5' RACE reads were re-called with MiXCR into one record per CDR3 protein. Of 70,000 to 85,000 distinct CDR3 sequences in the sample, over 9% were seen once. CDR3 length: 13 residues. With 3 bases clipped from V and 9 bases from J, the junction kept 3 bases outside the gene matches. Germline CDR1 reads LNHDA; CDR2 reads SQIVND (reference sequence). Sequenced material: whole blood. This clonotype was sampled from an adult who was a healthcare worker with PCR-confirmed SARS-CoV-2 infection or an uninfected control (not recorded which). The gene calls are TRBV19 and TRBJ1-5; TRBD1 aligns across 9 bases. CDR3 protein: CASSIDRGRPQHF. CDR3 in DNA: TGTGCCAGTAGTATTGACAGGGGGAGGCCCCAGCATTTT.